This T cell receptor beta chain was identified in a study of OX40 agonist ivuxolimab in advanced cancers. Points from the study as a whole: Normalized T-cell clonal expansion was also low in some nonresponders.

The repertoire was sequenced with immunoSEQ multiplex PCR; TCRdb's copy has only in-frame clones and lacks some. The sample has 70,000 to 95,000 clones, just over 85% seen once. Comment on this clone: Its antigen remains unidentified.

This CDR3 is 13 amino acids long. CDR1 and CDR2 from the germline V gene are LNHDA and SQIVND (reference sequence). V was cut by 5 bases and J by 2 bases, with 9 bases left in between. The genes are TRBV19 and TRBJ2-5; D not resolved. Sequences were derived from CD4+ or CD8+ T cells sorted from blood, sampled in a trial of the OX40 agonist ivuxolimab. The sequence was obtained from an adult with an advanced solid tumor such as melanoma, head and neck, liver or kidney cancer. Here the CDR3 reads CASSLVGQETQYF. DNA of the CDR3: TGTGCCAGTAGTCTGGTGGGGCAAGAGACCCAGTACTTC. The full variable domain, with the rest looked up from reference TRBV19 and TRBJ2-5, is DGGITQSPKYLFRKEGQNVTLSCEQNLNHDAMYWYRQDPGQGLRLIYYSQIVNDFQKGDIAEGYSVSREKKESFPLTVTSAQKNPTAFYLCASSLVGQETQYFGPGTRLLVL.